The T cell receptor (beta chain) under discussion was sequenced for a study of regulatory T cells in long-lasting Graves disease (dated by TCRdb to the early 2020s). As for the study more broadly: Newly diagnosed Graves' disease patients had taken antithyroid drugs for less than 3 months. Peripheral blood TCR sequencing and RNA sequencing compared persistent Graves' disease patients with newly diagnosed Graves' disease patients. The study took place in China and was registered as a clinical trial. A total of roughly 35 samples were covered by TCR sequencing, comprising some 13 persistent and around 20 newly diagnosed Graves' disease patients. The study at large found these results: Lower TCR Shannon entropy and fewer highly expanded clones were observed in persistent Graves' disease patients than in newly diagnosed patients, which suggested clonal expansion. Sequencing and analysis were restricted to the TCR beta chain. TRBV28, TRBJ1-2 and TRBJ2-5 were preferentially used in persistent disease, while TRBV20-1 and TRBJ2-1 were favored in newly diagnosed disease. Because the primary lesion, thyroid tissue, could not be accessed, the study looked at peripheral blood alone. Persistent patients shared more public clonotypes among themselves (around 3,000) than newly diagnosed patients did (over 900). The authors acknowledged the small sample size as a limitation that may reduce accuracy.

Library construction relied on multiplex PCR. Sequenced using an Illumina HiSeq 4000. To build TCR beta libraries, CDR3 regions were amplified by Arm-PCR using iRepertoire HTBI primers. Gel purification was performed on PCR products prior to sequencing. The source study handled its data this way. Gene usage analysis of CDR3 amino acid clonotypes relied on the approximately 60 TRBV and 15 or so TRBJ segments identified across samples. COPE and FqMerger were used to merge the filtered high-quality paired reads into contigs. BLAST was used to align contigs to IMGT TRBV, TRBD and TRBJ reference genes, with CDR3 defined following IMGT. Any clonotype with a frequency above 0.1% was counted as a highly expanded clone. Repertoire diversity was measured by Shannon entropy, and V-J evenness by the Gini coefficient. Clonotypes shared by more than one individual were considered public. TCRdb applied fastp at Q25 and MiXCR to the public reads, then kept only in-frame beta chains. CDR3 protein sequences are deduplicated, and each keeps its most common genes and DNA. The V and J calls here are based on TCRdb, not the publication. The sample table lists hundreds of thousands of distinct CDR3 sequences, about a sixth of them with a count of one. About 24% of the sample is held by the ten biggest clonotypes.

Interpreted using the paper, the time point label stands for: newly diagnosed GD, antithyroid drugs for less than 3 months. For both TCR sequencing and RNA sequencing, RNA was extracted from PBMCs in TRIzol. The diagnosis of Graves' disease followed American Thyroid Association guidelines. Patients were recruited from an endocrinology department in Xi'an, China. Each patient gave approximately 8.8 milliliters of peripheral blood, collected in an EDTA anticoagulant tube. Ficoll Paque Plus density gradient separation was used to isolate PBMCs, and no additional T cell sorting was done. RNA quality was checked with an Agilent 2100 Bioanalyzer and agarose gel, and concentration with a NanoDrop 2000. This clonotype was seen at least ten times. Its antigen is not yet known. No clone much larger than this one lies a single base away; base qualities are absent. V gives up 7 bases and J gives up 5 bases, and the segment between their germline ends measures 14 bases. The germline V gene provides CDR1 SGHTA and CDR2 FQGNSA. The CDR3 measures 13 amino acids from cysteine to phenylalanine. Only the CDR3 portion is preserved as DNA: 39 bases, with reading frame beginning at the first base.

Rearrangement joined TRBV7-2 to TRBJ2-5; no confident D gene assignment can be made. The sequenced sample was peripheral blood mononuclear cells (PBMCs), obtained at new diagnosis, from a patient treated with antithyroid drugs. This receptor was taken from a female donor with Graves disease. CDR3 region: CASTITPRETQYF. The DNA sequence follows: TGTGCCAGCACCATAACTCCGCGGGAGACCCAGTACTTC.